This is a list of T cell receptor beta chains from one sample in a study of shared clonotypes between healthy human individuals. Generated by immunoSEQ multiplex PCR, the TCRdb table keeps only in-frame clones and is missing some. The sample lists around 700,000 clones, about 92% occurring once. The sequenced material came from naive CD8+ T cells sorted from blood. Source of these receptors: a man aged 25 to 45 in good health. CDR3s include the opening cysteine and the closing phenylalanine or tryptophan. Clone size is given for some rows only: seen once, a few or many times, or a class if the clone is expanded.

>TRBV28|-
CASSFRVNTEAFF
>TRBV6-5|-
CASSYSDGPGVGYTF
>TRBV28|-
CASSLPGNQPQHF
>TRBV28|few
CASSFETGGALDQPQHF
>TRBV29-1|-
CSVVLRDRASYEQYF
>TRBV28|-
CASSLPRRGRVSGQGRTDTQYF
>TRBV7-9|-
CASSLGQQNQPQHF
>TRBV29-1|-
CSVGRDDPYEQYF
>TRBV27|-
CASSYSGTVDTYEQYF
>TRBV28|-
CASSSLGTNQPQHF
>TRBV13|many
CASSLGYGLAGAIETQYF
>TRBV7-9|-
CASSLVGGSVFNEQYF
>TRBV6-1|-
CASSEGPGILLFNYGYTF
>TRBV19|-
CASSIGTNSYEQYF
>TRBV6-6|-
CASSYAYEQYF
>TRBV9|-
CASSVARSSYNEQFF
>TRBV19|-
CASSMTSGAYEQYF
>TRBV18|-
CASSPRTFATVSPYNEQFF
>TRBV5-6|once
CASSLYRGATNEKLFF
>TRBV7-9|-
CASSSTGTGGLNEQFF
>TRBV27|-
CASSELAGNEQFF
>TRBV7-9|-
CASSIAGVSYEQYF
>TRBV5-4|-
CASSFGSESTDTQYF
>TRBV4-1|-
CASSQATAWGTEAFF
>TRBV10-2|many
CASSAGIYEQYF
>TRBV21-1|-
CASSKPQGYF
>TRBV28|once
CASSLDGRNSYEQYF
>TRBV6-6|-
CASSYSGLAVNNEQFF
>TRBV14|-
CASSRLTSGSHNEQFF
>TRBV27|-
CASTSQGPQAYEQYF
>TRBV15|-
CATSPRDRSYEQYF
>TRBV6-9|-
CARQNRDRTGELFF
>TRBV4-1|once
CASSQGGPDTQYF
>TRBV6-1|-
CASMEVNGNTIYF
>TRBV29-1|-
CSVEEGLVSLETQYF
>TRBV6-5|-
CASSYSEETQYF
>TRBV6-6|-
CAIHEDNEQFF
>TRBV9|-
CASSLWTGPSGANVLTF
>TRBV7-9|-
CASSPGTSEAYEQYF
>TRBV28|once
CASFNGKLFF
>TRBV27|-
CASSSPKGVSSYEQYF
>TRBV19|-
CASSSQVGTRRNEQFF
>TRBV21-1|-
CASSKEEPGQPKYNEQFF
>TRBV14|-
CASSPGLAPYEQYF
>TRBV11-2|-
CASSLVPTDTQYF
>TRBV15|-
CATSRDVRDTIFSNYGYTF
>TRBV5-1|-
CASSYQGTWQFF
>TRBV4-1|-
CASSHLTSSYNEQFF
>TRBV11-2|once
CASSLEGVYEQYF
>TRBV6-6|-
CASSYLGSSSHEQFF
>TRBV29-1|few
CSVEDPGDTQYF
>TRBV30|-
CAWSWGQGRGEQYF
>TRBV5-1|-
CASSLEFAGAGEKLFF
>TRBV10-3|-
CAISVGHSYEQYF